Following are 17 T cell receptor beta chains from one sample sequenced in a study of beta chain features in type 1 diabetes. Of the isolated RNA, all was reverse transcribed, and so the sequenced material was expressed TCRB transcripts. Assay used: immunoSEQ multiplex PCR; TCRdb lists only in-frame clones, some missing. The sample contains 400,000 to 450,000 clones, more than 11% of which appear only once. The specimen was naive CD4+ T cells from blood. These receptors all stem from a man aged 25-45 years in good health.

This clone has a handful of counts. The genes are TRBV4-2 and TRBJ2-1; 11 nucleotides agree with TRBD2. After removal of 1 base from V and 6 bases from J, the junction contained 2 bases not matched to a gene. This CDR3 has 15 residues. The germline V gene has CDR1 LGHNA and CDR2 YNFKEQ. The CDR3 nucleotides read TGTGCCAGCAGCCAAGCGACTAGCGGGATCAATGAGCAGTTCTTC. This codes for CASSQATSGINEQFF.

This clone was counted at least ten times. The chain joins TRBV7-9 to TRBJ2-5; D uncertain. Germline loops: CDR1 SEHNR, CDR2 FQNEAQ (reference sequence). With 4 bases removed from V and 5 bases from J, the gap between germline ends came to 8 bases. This CDR3 region has 12 residues. CDR3 DNA sequence: TGTGCCAGCAGCTGGCCTAGGGAGACCCAGTACTTC. This encodes CASSWPRETQYF.

The chain combines TRBV15 with TRBJ2-7, with D unresolved. Trimming removed 1 base from V and 1 base from J, with 5 bases in between. The germline V gene has CDR1 LNHNV and CDR2 YYDKDF (reference sequence). The CDR3 is 13 residues long. As DNA, the CDR3 is TGTGCCACCAGCAGAGGGAAGTCCTACGAGCAGTACGTC. Amino acids: CATSRGKSYEQYV.

This chain joins TRBV7-8 and TRBJ2-5, with D perhaps TRBD2 (5 bases). The V and J ends lost 0 bases and 0 bases respectively, with 11 bases between them. Germline V gene lookup returns CDR1 SGHVS and CDR2 FQNEAQ. The CDR3 has 16 amino acids. The CDR3 region is CASSLAVASDQETQYF. In DNA form, the CDR3 reads TGTGCCAGCAGCTTAGCCGTAGCGAGCGACCAAGAGACCCAGTACTTC. Together with reference TRBV7-8 and TRBJ2-5, the CDR3 gives the full variable domain: GAGVSQSPRYKVAKRGQDVALRCDPISGHVSLFWYQQALGQGPEFLTYFQNEAQLDKSGLPSDRFFAERPEGSVSTLKIQRTQQEDSAVYLCASSLAVASDQETQYFGPGTRLLVL.

V and J are TRBV4-3 and TRBJ1-2; the match to TRBD1 covers 9 bases. Germline CDR1 LGHNA, CDR2 YSLEER. Germline trimming cut 5 bases from V and 6 bases from J; bases unmatched to any gene: 13. This CDR3 is 16 amino acids long. CDR3 sequence: CASSFRDREGRDGYTF. The CDR3 DNA is TGCGCCAGCAGCTTCCGGGACAGGGAAGGGAGAGATGGCTACACCTTC.

This clone turned up a few times. This rearrangement joins TRBV7-6 to TRBJ1-5; D is ambiguous. This CDR3 region has 13 residues. Trimming pared 5 bases from V and 3 bases from J, leaving 8 bases between. Germline-derived CDR1 and CDR2 are SGHVS and FNYEAQ. The CDR3: CASSPAFNQPQHF. The CDR3 DNA reads TGTGCCAGCAGCCCGGCCTTCAATCAGCCCCAGCATTTT. Full variable domain (remainder filled in from reference TRBV7-6 and TRBJ1-5): GAGVSQSPRYKVTKRGQDVALRCDPISGHVSLYWYRQALGQGPEFLTYFNYEAQQDKSGLPNDRFSAERPEGSISTLTIQRTEQRDSAMYRCASSPAFNQPQHFGDGTRLSIL.

V gene TRBV9 combines with J gene TRBJ1-6; the match to TRBD1 covers 8 bases. This CDR3 is built from 16 residues. CDR1 and CDR2 (germline): SGDLS, YYNGEE. V lost 4 bases and J lost 7; bases outside the gene matches: 10. The CDR3 loop is CASSLTVDRENSPLHF. CDR3 DNA sequence: TGTGCCAGCAGCCTCACAGTGGACAGGGAGAATTCACCCCTCCACTTT.

This clone was seen only a few times. The V gene is TRBV28, the J gene TRBJ2-2; no firm D call. The germline gives CDR1 MDHEN, CDR2 SYDVKM. Trimming cost V 6 bases and J 5 bases, with 7 bases left between them. The CDR3 has 12 residues. The DNA of the CDR3 is TGTGCCAGCAGCAGGCCTACCGGGGAGCTGTTTTTT. Translating it yields CASSRPTGELFF. The whole variable domain, filled in from reference TRBV28 and TRBJ2-2, reads DVKVTQSSRYLVKRTGEKVFLECVQDMDHENMFWYRQDPGLGLRLIYFSYDVKMKEKGDIPEGYSVSREKKERFSLILESASTNQTSMYLCASSRPTGELFFGEGSRLTVL.

This clone came up a few times. The chain employs TRBV7-9 and TRBJ1-5; D not resolved. CDR1 is SEHNR, CDR2 FQNEAQ, per germline (reference sequence). V was cut by 0 bases and J by 5 bases, with 5 bases left in between. The CDR3 length is 13 residues. In DNA form, the CDR3 reads TGTGCCAGCAGCTTAGCCGGCGATCAGCCCCAGCATTTT. Translating it yields CASSLAGDQPQHF.

Only a few counts were recorded for this clone. The gene calls are TRBV27 and TRBJ2-4; D is possibly TRBD1 or TRBD2 (5 bases each). Between the trimmed V and J ends, which lost 6 bases and 0 bases, there was a span of 15 bases. The length of the CDR3 is 16 residues. Germline CDR1 and CDR2: MNHEY and SMNVEV (reference sequence). The CDR3 spells CASSLTSRGAKNIQYF. CDR3 in DNA: TGTGCCAGCAGCCTAACTAGTAGGGGAGCCAAAAACATTCAGTACTTC.

This chain joins TRBV18 and TRBJ2-4; 7 positions match TRBD1. This CDR3 comprises 13 residues. J lost 9 bases, V lost 5 bases, and 7 bases had no gene match. The germline CDR1 and CDR2 sequences are KGHSH and LQKENI. This chain's CDR3 is CASSAGTEAIQYF. CDR3 in DNA: TGTGCCAGCTCAGCAGGGACAGAGGCCATTCAGTACTTC.

V gene TRBV15 combines with J gene TRBJ2-5, with a possible D match to TRBD1 (6 bases). Trimming shortened V by 5 bases and J by 5 bases, and 18 bases separated the two germline ends. The germline CDR1 and CDR2 sequences are LNHNV and YYDKDF (reference sequence). The CDR3 consists of 15 residues. The CDR3 bases are TGTGCCACCAGCGGCCGAGGGGGAGTGATGGAGACCCAGTACTTC. Translated: CATSGRGGVMETQYF.

The J gene is TRBJ2-5, the V gene TRBV4-3; D is possibly TRBD1 (5 bases). Germline loops: CDR1 LGHNA, CDR2 YSLEER. Deletions cut 0 bases from V and 5 bases from J, with 16 bases between. The CDR3 is 16 amino acids. The CDR3 reads CASSQDSGFRQETQYF. In DNA, the CDR3 is TGCGCCAGCAGCCAAGATTCAGGGTTCCGACAGGAGACCCAGTACTTC.

The chain employs TRBV5-1 and TRBJ2-7, with D perhaps TRBD2 (5 bases). This CDR3 has 14 amino acids. CDR1 and CDR2 (germline): SGHRS, YFSETQ. V gave up 0 bases and J gave up 1 base, with 8 bases separating them. The CDR3 is CASSLDSGSYEQYF. The DNA for the CDR3 is TGCGCCAGCAGCTTGGATTCGGGGTCCTACGAGCAGTACTTC.

The gene calls are TRBV7-3 and TRBJ2-3, with 7 nucleotides matching TRBD2. There are 16 residues in the CDR3. The J segment lost 1 base and the V segment lost 0 bases, leaving 4 bases of the junction unmatched. Germline CDR1 and CDR2: SGHTA and FQGTGA. The CDR3 spells CASSLTAGVGTDTQYF. As DNA, the CDR3 is TGTGCCAGCAGCTTAACGGCGGGAGTGGGCACAGATACGCAGTATTTT.

This clone came up a few times. The chain employs TRBV23-1 and TRBJ1-2; D gene ambiguous. TRBV23-1 is identified as an open reading frame with a role that is uncertain. This CDR3 spans 10 amino acids. V lost 2 bases and J lost 8, with 3 bases in between. The CDR3 nucleotides are TGCGCCAGCAGTCAAAGAGGCTACACCTTC. It codes for CASSQRGYTF.

Of note for this clone: Other DNA sequences in the same sample also yield this CDR3. The genes are TRBV7-9 and TRBJ2-3; D call uncertain. Trimming left V 2 bases short and J 5 bases short, with 5 bases between. The V gene's germline CDR1 is SEHNR and CDR2 FQNEAQ (reference sequence). The length of the CDR3 is 12 residues. In DNA, the CDR3 is TGTGCCAGCAGCTTACTATTAGATACGCAGTATTTT. Protein: CASSLLLDTQYF.